This T cell receptor (beta chain) was retrieved from a study of molecular identifiers for immune sequencing clone quantification. This clonotype was recorded many times. The germline V and J ends were trimmed by 2 bases and 8 bases, with 11 bases remaining between them. This CDR3 has 13 residues. The germline CDR1 and CDR2 sequences are SGHDT and YYEEEE. TCRdb fed the PCR reads into MiXCR, producing one record per CDR3 protein. The sample lists some 680,000 distinct CDR3 sequences; about 25% were seen once. Using 10%, 30% or 50% RNA, naive CD8 libraries were derived from approximately 20,000 to 1,000,000 sorted cells.

Sequences were obtained from naive CD8+ T cells from blood, with Jurkat cell RNA spiked in. Subset: FACS-sorted CD8+CD4-CCR7+CD45RA+ naive T cells. This rearrangement joins TRBV5-6 to TRBJ1-3; D unresolved. The clonotype originates from a human donor in good health. Some libraries in this study had Jurkat cell RNA spiked in. CDR3: CASSFGEADTIYF. DNA for the CDR3: TGTGCCAGCAGCTTCGGTGAAGCGGACACCATATATTTT.